This T cell receptor (beta chain) was recorded in a study of blood T cell repertoires in COVID-19. The overall study: T cells, B-cell-depleted T cells, or PBMCs provided the cDNA or gDNA that served as material.

The CDR3 loop spans 15 amino acids. Per the germline V gene, CDR1 is LGHDT and CDR2 is YNNKEL (reference sequence). V was pared by 4 bases and J by 5 bases, with 4 bases of the junction left unmatched. Clones were read by immunoSEQ multiplex PCR, and TCRdb kept only the in-frame ones, dropping some. The data contain fewer than 90,000 clones, 85% to 90% of them seen just once; the ten biggest clones take up roughly 6.8%. The J gene is TRBJ2-2, the V gene TRBV3-1 (or the pseudogene TRBV3-2), with 10 bases identical to TRBD2. This TCR was sampled from a woman older than 75 with active COVID-19. The material sequenced was peripheral blood. CDR3 residues: CASSRGTSVTGELFF. The CDR3 DNA sequence: TGTGCCAGCAGCCGTGGGACTAGCGTAACCGGGGAGCTGTTTTTT.